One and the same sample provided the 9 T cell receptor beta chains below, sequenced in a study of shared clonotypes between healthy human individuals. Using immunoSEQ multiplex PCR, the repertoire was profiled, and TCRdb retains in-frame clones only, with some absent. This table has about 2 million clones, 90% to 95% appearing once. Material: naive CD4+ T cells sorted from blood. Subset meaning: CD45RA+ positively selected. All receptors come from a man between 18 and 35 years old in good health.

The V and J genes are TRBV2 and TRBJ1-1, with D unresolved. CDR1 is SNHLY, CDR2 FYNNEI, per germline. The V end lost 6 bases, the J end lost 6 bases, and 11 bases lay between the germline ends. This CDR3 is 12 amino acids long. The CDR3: CASSVLRSEAFF. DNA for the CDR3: TGTGCCAGCAGCGTCCTTAGGTCTGAAGCTTTCTTT.

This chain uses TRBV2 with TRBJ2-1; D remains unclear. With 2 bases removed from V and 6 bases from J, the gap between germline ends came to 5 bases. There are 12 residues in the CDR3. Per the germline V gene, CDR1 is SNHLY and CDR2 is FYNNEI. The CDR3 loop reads CASSELSNEQFF. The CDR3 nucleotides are TGTGCCAGCAGTGAATTGAGCAATGAGCAGTTCTTC. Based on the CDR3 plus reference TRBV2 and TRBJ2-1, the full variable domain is EPEVTQTPSHQVTQMGQEVILRCVPISNHLYFYWYRQILGQKVEFLVSFYNNEISEKSEIFDDQFSVERPDGSNFTLKIRSTKLEDSAMYFCASSELSNEQFFGPGTRLTVL.

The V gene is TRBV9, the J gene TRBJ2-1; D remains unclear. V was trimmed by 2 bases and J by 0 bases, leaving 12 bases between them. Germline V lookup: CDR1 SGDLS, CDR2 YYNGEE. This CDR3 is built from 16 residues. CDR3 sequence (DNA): TGTGCCAGCAGCGTCGGCGGCTTAAGCTCCTACAATGAGCAGTTCTTC. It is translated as CASSVGGLSSYNEQFF.

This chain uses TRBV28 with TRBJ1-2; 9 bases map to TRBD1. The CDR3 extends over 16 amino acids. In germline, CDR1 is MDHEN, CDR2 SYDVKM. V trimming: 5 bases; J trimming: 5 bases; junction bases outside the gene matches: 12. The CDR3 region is CASSQAAGTGPYGYTF. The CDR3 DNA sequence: TGTGCCAGCAGTCAAGCCGCCGGGACAGGGCCTTATGGCTACACCTTC.

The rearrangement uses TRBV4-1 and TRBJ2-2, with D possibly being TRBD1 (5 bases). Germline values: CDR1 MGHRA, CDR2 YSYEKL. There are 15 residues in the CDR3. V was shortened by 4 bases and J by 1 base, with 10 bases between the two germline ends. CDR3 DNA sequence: TGCGCCAGCAGCCGTGCAGGGCAGAACACCGGGGAGCTGTTTTTT. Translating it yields CASSRAGQNTGELFF.

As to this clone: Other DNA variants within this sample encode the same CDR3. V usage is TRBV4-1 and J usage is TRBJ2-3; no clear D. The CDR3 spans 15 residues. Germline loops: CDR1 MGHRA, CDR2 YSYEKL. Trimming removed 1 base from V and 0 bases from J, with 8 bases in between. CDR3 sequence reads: CASSQGAASTDTQYF. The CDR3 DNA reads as TGCGCCAGCAGCCAAGGGGCCGCCAGCACAGATACGCAGTATTTT.

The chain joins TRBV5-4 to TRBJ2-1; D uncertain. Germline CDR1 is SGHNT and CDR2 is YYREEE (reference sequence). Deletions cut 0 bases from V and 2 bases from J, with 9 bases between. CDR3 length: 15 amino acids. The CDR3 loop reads CASSLAGRTYNEQFF. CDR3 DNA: TGTGCCAGCAGCTTGGCGGGCAGAACCTACAATGAGCAGTTCTTC.

CDR3 protein: CASSLDMGNEQFF. The CDR3 bases are TGTGCCAGCAGCTTAGATATGGGGAATGAGCAGTTCTTC. The V call is TRBV11-2, the J call TRBJ2-1, with D unresolved. The CDR3 length is 13 residues. Germline lookup yields CDR1 SGHAT and CDR2 FQNNGV. Trimming shortened V by 0 bases and J by 7 bases, and 7 bases separated the two germline ends.

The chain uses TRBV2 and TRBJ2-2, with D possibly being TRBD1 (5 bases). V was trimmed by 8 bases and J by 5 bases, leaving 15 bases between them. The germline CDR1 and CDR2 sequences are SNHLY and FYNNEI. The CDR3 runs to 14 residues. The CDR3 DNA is TGTGCCAGCCGTGGGGTCCAGGGAACCGGGGAGCTGTTTTTT. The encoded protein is CASRGVQGTGELFF.